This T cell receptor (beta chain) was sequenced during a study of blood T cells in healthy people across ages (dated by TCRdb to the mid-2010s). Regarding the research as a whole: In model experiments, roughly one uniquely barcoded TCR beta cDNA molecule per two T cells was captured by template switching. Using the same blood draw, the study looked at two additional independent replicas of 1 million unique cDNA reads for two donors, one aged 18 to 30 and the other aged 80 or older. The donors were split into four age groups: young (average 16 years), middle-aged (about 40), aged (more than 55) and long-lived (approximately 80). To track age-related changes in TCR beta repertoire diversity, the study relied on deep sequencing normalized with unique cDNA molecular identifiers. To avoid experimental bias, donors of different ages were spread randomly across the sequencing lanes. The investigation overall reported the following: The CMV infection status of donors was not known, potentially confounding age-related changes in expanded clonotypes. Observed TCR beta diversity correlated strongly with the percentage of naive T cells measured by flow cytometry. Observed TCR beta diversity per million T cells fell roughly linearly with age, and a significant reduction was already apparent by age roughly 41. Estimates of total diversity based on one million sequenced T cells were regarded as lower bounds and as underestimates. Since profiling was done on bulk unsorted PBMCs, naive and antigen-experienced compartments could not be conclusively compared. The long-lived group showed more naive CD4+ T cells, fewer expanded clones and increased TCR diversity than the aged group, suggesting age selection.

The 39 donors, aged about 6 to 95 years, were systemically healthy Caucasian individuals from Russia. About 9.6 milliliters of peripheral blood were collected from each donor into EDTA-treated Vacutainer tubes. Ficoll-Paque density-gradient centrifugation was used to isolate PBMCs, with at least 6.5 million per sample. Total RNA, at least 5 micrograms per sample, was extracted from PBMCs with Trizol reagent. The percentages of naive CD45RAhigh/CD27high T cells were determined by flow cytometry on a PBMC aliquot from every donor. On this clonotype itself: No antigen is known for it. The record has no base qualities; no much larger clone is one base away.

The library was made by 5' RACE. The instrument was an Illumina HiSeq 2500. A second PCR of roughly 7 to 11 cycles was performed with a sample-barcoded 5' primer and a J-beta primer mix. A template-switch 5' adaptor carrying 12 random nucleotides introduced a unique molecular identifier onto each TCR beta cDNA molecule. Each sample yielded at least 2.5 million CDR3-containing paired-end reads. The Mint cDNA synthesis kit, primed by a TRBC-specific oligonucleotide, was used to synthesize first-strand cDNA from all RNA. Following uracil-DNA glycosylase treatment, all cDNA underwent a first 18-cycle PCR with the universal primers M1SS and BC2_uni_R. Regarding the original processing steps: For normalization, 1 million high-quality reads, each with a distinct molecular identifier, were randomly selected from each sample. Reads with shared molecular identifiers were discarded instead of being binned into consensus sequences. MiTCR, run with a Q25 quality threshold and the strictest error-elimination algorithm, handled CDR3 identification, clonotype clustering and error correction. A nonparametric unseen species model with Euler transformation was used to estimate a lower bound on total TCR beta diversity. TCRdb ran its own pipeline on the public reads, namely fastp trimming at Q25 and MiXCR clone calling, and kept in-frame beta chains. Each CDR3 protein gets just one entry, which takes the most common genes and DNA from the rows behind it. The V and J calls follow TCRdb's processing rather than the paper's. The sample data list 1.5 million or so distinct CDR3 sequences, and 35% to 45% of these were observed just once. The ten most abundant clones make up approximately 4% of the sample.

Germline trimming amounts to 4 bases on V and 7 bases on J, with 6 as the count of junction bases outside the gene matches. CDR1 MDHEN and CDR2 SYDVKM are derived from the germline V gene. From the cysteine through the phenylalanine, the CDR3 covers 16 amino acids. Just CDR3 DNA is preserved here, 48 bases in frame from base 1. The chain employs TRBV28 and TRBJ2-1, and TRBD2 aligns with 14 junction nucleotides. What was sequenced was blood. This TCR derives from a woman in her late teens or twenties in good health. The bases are TGTGCCAGCAGTTCACGACTAGCGGGAGGGAGAAATGAGCAGTTCTTC. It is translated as CASSSRLAGGRNEQFF.